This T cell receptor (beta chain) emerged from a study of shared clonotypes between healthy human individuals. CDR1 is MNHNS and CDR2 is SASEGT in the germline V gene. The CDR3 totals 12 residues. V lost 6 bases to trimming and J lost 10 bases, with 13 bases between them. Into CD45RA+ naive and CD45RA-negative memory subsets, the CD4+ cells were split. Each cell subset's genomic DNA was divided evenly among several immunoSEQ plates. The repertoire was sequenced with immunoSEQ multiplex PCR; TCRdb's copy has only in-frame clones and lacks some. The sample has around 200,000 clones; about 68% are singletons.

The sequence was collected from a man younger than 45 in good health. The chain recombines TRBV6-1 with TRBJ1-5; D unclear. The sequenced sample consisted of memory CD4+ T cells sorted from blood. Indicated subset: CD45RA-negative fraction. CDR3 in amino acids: CASSTNAGPQHF. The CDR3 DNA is TGTGCCAGCAGCACGAATGCCGGTCCCCAGCATTTT.